This record concerns one TCR beta chain sequence. Libraries were prepared by immunoSEQ multiplex PCR; TCRdb keeps only in-frame clonotypes and omits some of them. This table has 120,000 to 150,000 clones, around 89% appearing once. Looked up from germline, CDR1 is SEHNR and CDR2 is FQNEAQ (reference sequence). This CDR3 has 14 amino acids. V shed 6 bases and J shed 8 bases, with 14 bases lying between them. The record originates from a study of T cell responses to AZD1222 COVID-19 vaccine. The chain couples TRBV7-9 to TRBJ1-6; possibly TRBD1 for D (6 bases). The TCR originated in an adult in good health. The sequences come from peripheral blood, collected on day 0 of AZD1222 vaccination. The CDR3: CASSQDSADSPLHF. CDR3 nucleotides: TGTGCCAGCAGTCAGGACAGTGCGGATTCACCCCTCCACTTT.